In this sample, the clone carrying this T cell receptor (beta chain) turned up once. This record comes from a study of PD-1 blockade in classical Hodgkin lymphoma. Profiling relied on immunoSEQ multiplex PCR, and the TCRdb table lists in-frame clones only, not all of them. In the table there are roughly 68,000 clones, over 85% of which are singletons. Noted time point: newly diagnosed, previously untreated cHL patient sample. Untreated, newly diagnosed classical Hodgkin lymphoma PBMCs served for comparison. CDR3 size: 14 residues. Per the germline V gene, CDR1 is SGDLS and CDR2 is YYNGEE. Trimming removed 0 bases at V and 5 bases at J, with 11 bases between.

This chain links TRBV9 with TRBJ1-2, with a possible D match to TRBD1 (6 bases). The sample was peripheral blood mononuclear cells (PBMCs). The TCR sequence derives from a human donor with classical Hodgkin lymphoma. The CDR3: CASSVAGQGYGYTF. As DNA, the CDR3 is TGTGCCAGCAGCGTAGCAGGGCAGGGGTATGGCTACACCTTC.